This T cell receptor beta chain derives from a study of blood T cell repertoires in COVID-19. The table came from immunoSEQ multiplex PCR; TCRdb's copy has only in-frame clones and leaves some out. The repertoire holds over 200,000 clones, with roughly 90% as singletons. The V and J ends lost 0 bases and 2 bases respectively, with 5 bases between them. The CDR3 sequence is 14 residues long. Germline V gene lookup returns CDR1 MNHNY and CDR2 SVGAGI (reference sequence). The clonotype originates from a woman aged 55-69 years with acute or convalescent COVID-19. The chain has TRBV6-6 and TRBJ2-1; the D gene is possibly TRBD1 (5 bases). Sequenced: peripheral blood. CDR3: CASSYSGPYNEQFF. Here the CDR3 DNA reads TGTGCCAGCAGTTACTCGGGGCCCTACAATGAGCAGTTCTTC.